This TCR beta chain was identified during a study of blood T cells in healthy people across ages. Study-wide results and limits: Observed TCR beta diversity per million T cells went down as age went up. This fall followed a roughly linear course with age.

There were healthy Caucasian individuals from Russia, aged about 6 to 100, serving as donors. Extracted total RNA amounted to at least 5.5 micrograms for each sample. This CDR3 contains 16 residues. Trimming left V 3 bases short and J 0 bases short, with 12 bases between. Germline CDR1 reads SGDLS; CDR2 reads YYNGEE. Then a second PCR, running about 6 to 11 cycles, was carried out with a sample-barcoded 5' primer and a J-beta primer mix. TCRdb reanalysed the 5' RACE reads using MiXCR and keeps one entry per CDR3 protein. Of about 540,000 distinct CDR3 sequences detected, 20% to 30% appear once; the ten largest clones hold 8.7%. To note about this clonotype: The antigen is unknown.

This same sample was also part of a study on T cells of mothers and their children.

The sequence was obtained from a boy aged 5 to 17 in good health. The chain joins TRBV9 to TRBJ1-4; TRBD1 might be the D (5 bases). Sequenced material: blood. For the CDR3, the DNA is TGTGCCAGCAGCGCCGACAGTACTGCAACTAATGAAAAACTGTTTTTT. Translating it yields CASSADSTATNEKLFF.